This T cell receptor beta chain came from a study of blood T cell repertoires in COVID-19 (dated by TCRdb to about 2020). As for the study more broadly: Samples from collaborators originated in the United States, Italy and Spain and spanned both the acute and convalescent phases of COVID-19. The material from the prospective study consisted of cDNA or gDNA derived from T cells, B-cell-depleted T cells, or PBMCs. The dataset comprised deeply sampled blood TCRbeta repertoires from subjects exposed to, actively infected with, or recovered from COVID-19. The repertoires were released in a freely available public database meant as a resource for research on the immune response to SARS-CoV-2. Samples were obtained from the ongoing ImmuneRACE study (first 160 participants) and from over 1,000 subjects provided by 6 global collaborators. Nearly every sample came with metadata listing a de-identified subject ID, COVID-19 status, age in years and sex. HLA class I and class II types, where available, came from metadata supplied by the sample provider rather than from assay-based typing. Overall study outcomes, separate from this receptor: How much clinical and demographic metadata was included differed by source and by participant, and the metadata was provided uncurated.

Comment on this clone: The antigen this receptor binds is unknown. No much larger clone exists at a distance of one base, and base qualities are not known.

TCRbeta CDR3 regions were amplified from genomic DNA by means of the immunoSEQ Assay, a bias-controlled multiplex PCR. On the study's bioinformatics: Within the assay, amplification of reference gene primers was used to estimate how many nucleated cells each sample contained. To quantify the absolute abundance of each unique TCRbeta CDR3 rearrangement, sequence reads were collapsed and filtered. For each sample, productive Simpson clonality was calculated by taking the square root of Simpson's diversity index across productive rearrangements. TCRdb retrieved this table from immuneACCESS and kept in-frame rearrangements only. Not all clones are present; in checked studies, unresolved V genes account for under half, and no reason is known for the remainder. The DNA was the basis for D and trimming; V, J and clone size are from that table. The sample table records roughly 160,000 clones; approximately 81% of these occur just once. The ten top clones hold 1% to 1.2% of the sample.

V and J lose 3 bases and 1 base, and a span of 16 bases separates them. Sequences DFQATT (CDR1) and SNEGSKA (CDR2) are obtained from the germline V gene (reference sequence). Its CDR3 holds 15 amino acids, cysteine through phenylalanine. The sequence is cut down to CDR3 DNA, 45 bases in frame from base 1. The collaborating institutions used their own protocols to collect whole blood in K2EDTA tubes. For TCRbeta analysis, collaborator samples were shipped as frozen whole blood, as isolated PBMCs, or as DNA extracted from either sample type. This receptor was identified in a man aged 40-55 years with acute or convalescent COVID-19. The V and J genes are TRBV20-1 and TRBJ2-7; TRBD1 might be the D gene, on 6 matching bases. Material: peripheral blood. The CDR3: CSASGAGTRSYEQYF. At the DNA level, the sequence is TGCAGTGCTAGTGGGGCTGGGACACGGTCCTACGAGCAGTACTTC.